This T cell receptor (beta chain) emerged from a study of blood T cell repertoires in COVID-19. The repertoire was sequenced with immunoSEQ multiplex PCR; TCRdb's copy has only in-frame clones and lacks some. The sample lists 100,000 to 120,000 clones; around 84% were seen once. This CDR3 contains 15 residues. With V trimmed by 2 bases and J by 5 bases, 4 bases remained unmatched. Germline V gives CDR1 MGHRA, CDR2 YSYEKL. The TCR originated in a woman aged 40 to 50 with acute or convalescent COVID-19. Sequencing was carried out using peripheral blood. The genes are TRBV4-1 and TRBJ1-4, with 8 positions matching TRBD1. CDR3 residues: CASSQQDRENEKLFF. The DNA of the CDR3 is TGCGCCAGCAGCCAACAGGACAGGGAAAATGAAAAACTGTTTTTT.